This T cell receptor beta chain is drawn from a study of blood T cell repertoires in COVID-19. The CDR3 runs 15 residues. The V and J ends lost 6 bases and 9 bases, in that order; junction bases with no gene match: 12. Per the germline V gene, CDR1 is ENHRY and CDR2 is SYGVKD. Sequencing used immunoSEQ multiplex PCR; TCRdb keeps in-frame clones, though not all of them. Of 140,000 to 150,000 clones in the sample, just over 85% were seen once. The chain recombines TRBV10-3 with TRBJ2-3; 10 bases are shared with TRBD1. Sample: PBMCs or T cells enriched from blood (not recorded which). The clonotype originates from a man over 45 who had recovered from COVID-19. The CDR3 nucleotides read TGTGCCATCAGCGGACAGGGGGGGGTGAGTGGCACGCAGTATTTT. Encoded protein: CAISGQGGVSGTQYF.